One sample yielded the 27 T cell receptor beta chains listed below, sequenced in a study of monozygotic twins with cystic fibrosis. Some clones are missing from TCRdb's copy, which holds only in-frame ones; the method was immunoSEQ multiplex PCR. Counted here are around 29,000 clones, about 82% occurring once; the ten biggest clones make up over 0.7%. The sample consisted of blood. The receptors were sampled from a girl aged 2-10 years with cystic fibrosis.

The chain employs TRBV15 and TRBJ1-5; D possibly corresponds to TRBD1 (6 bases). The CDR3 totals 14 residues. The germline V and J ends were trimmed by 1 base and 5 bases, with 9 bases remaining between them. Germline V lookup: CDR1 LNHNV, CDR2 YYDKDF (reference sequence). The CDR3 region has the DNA TGTGCCACCAGCAGAGGGGACAAGGATCAGCCCCAGCATTTT. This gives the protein CATSRGDKDQPQHF.

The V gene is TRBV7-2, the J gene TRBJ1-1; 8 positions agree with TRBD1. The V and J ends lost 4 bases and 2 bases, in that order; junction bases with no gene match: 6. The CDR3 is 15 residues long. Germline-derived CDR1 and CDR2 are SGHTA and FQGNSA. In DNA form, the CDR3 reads TGTGCCAGCAGCTCCAGCGGACAGGGCAACACTGAAGCTTTCTTT. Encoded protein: CASSSSGQGNTEAFF.

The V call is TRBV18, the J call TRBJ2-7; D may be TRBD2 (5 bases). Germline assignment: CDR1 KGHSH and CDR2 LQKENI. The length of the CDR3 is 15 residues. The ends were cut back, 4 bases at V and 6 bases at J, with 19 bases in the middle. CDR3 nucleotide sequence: TGTGCCAGCTCACACCGGGATCCACCCCAATCCGAGCAGTACTTC. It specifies CASSHRDPPQSEQYF.

In DNA form, the CDR3 reads TGTGCCAGCGTTGGGCGGGCAGAAGGACTAGCGGGAGGGCGGTACGAGCAGTACTTC. This gives the protein CASVGRAEGLAGGRYEQYF. The chain employs TRBV28 and TRBJ2-7; 15 bases are a match to TRBD2. The CDR3 totals 19 residues. The germline CDR1 and CDR2 sequences are MDHEN and SYDVKM. The ends lost 8 bases at V and 4 bases at J; junction bases unmatched: 18.

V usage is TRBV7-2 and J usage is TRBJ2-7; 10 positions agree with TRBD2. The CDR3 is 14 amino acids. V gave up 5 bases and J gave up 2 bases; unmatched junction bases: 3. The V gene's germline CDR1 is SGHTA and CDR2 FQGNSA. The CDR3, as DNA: TGTGCCAGCAGCCACAGCGGGAGGGCCTACGAGCAGTACTTC. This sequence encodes CASSHSGRAYEQYF. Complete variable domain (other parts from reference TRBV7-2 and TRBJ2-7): GAGVSQSPSNKVTEKGKDVELRCDPISGHTALYWYRQSLGQGLEFLIYFQGNSAPDKSGLPSDRFSAERTGGSVSTLTIQRTQQEDSAVYLCASSHSGRAYEQYFGPGTRLTVT.

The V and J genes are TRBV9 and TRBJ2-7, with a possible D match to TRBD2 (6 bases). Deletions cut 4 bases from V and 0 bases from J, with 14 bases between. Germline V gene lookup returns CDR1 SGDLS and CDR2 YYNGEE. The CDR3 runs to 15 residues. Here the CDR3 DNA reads TGTGCCAGCAGCTTAGGGGACTCAAGCTCCTACGAGCAGTACTTC. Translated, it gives CASSLGDSSSYEQYF.

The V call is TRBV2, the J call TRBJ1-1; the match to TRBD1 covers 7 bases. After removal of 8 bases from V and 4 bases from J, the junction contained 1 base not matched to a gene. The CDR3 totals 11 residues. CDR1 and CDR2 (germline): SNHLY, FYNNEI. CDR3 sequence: CASRDSTEAFF. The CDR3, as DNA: TGTGCCAGCCGGGACAGCACTGAAGCTTTCTTT. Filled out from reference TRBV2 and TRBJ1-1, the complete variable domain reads EPEVTQTPSHQVTQMGQEVILRCVPISNHLYFYWYRQILGQKVEFLVSFYNNEISEKSEIFDDQFSVERPDGSNFTLKIRSTKLEDSAMYFCASRDSTEAFFGQGTRLTVV.

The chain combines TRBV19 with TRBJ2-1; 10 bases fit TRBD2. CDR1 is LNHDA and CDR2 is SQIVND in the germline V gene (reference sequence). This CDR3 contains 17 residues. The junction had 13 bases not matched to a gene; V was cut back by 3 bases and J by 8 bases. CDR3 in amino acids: CASSIYGLAGVKYEQFF. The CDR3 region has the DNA TGTGCCAGTAGTATTTACGGGCTAGCGGGAGTGAAGTATGAGCAGTTCTTC.

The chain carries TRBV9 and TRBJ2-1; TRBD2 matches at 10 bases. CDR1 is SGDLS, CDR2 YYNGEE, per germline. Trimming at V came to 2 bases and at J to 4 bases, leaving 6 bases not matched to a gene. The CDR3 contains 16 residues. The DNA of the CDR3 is TGTGCCAGCAGCGTTCTAGCGGGAGCGGAATACAATGAGCAGTTCTTC. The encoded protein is CASSVLAGAEYNEQFF. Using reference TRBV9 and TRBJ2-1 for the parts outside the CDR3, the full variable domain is DSGVTQTPKHLITATGQRVTLRCSPRSGDLSVYWYQQSLDQGLQFLIQYYNGEERAKGNILERFSAQQFPDLHSELNLSSLELGDSALYFCASSVLAGAEYNEQFFGPGTRLTVL.

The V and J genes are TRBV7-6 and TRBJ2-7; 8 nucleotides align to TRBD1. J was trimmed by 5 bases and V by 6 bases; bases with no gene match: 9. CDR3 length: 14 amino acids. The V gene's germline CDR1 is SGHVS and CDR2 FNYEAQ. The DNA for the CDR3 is TGTGCCAGCAGTCCAACAGGGGGAAGAGACGAGCAGTACTTC. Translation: CASSPTGGRDEQYF.

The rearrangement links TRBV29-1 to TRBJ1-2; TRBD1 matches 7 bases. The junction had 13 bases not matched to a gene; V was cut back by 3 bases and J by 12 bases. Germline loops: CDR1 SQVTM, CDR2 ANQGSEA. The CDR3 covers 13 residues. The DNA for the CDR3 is TGCAGCGTTGAGACCAATACAAAGACAGGGAACACCTTC. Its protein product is CSVETNTKTGNTF. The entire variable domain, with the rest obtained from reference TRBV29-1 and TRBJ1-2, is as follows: SAVISQKPSRDICQRGTSLTIQCQVDSQVTMMFWYRQQPGQSLTLIATANQGSEATYESGFVIDKFPISRPNLTFSTLTVSNMSPEDSSIYLCSVETNTKTGNTFGSGTRLTVV.

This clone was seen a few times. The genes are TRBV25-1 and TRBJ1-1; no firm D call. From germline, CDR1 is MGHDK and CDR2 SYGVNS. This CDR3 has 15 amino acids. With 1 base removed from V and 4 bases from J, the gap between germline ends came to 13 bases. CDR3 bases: TGTGCCAGCAGTGAATTCGAGGCTCGAGGCACTGAAGCTTTCTTT. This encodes CASSEFEARGTEAFF.

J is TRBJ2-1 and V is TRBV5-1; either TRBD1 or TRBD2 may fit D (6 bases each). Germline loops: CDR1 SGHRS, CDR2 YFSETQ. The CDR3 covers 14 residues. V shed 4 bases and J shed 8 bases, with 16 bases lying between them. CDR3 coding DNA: TGCGCCAGCAGCCGGGGGCCTAGCGAGGATGAGCAGTTCTTC. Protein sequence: CASSRGPSEDEQFF.

CDR3 protein: CASSVGTGNTEAFF. The CDR3 region has the DNA TGTGCCAGCTCCGTCGGGACAGGGAACACTGAAGCTTTCTTT. The chain joins TRBV25-1 to TRBJ1-1; 8 positions agree with TRBD1. Trimming at V came to 8 bases and at J to 1 base, leaving 6 bases not matched to a gene. Germline loops: CDR1 MGHDK, CDR2 SYGVNS. The CDR3 is 14 amino acids.

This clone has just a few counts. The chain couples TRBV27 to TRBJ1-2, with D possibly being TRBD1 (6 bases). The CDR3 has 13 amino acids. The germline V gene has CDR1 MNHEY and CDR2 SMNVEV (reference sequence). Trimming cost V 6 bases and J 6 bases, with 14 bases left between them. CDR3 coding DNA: TGTGCCAGCAGACCTACAGGGACGGATGGCTACACCTTC. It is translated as CASRPTGTDGYTF.

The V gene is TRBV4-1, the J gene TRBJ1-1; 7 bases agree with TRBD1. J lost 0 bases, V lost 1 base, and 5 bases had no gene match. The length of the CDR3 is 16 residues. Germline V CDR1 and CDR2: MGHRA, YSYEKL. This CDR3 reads CASSQGLTGLNTEAFF. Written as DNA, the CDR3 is TGCGCCAGCAGCCAAGGGCTGACAGGGTTGAACACTGAAGCTTTCTTT.

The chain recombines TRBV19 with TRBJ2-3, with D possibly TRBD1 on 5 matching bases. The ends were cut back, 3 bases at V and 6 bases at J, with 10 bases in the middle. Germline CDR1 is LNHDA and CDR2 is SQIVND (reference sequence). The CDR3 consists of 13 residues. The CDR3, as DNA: TGTGCCAGTAGTATGGGGCCCGCGGATACGCAGTATTTT. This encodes CASSMGPADTQYF. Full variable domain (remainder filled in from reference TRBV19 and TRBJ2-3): DGGITQSPKYLFRKEGQNVTLSCEQNLNHDAMYWYRQDPGQGLRLIYYSQIVNDFQKGDIAEGYSVSREKKESFPLTVTSAQKNPTAFYLCASSMGPADTQYFGPGTRLTVL.

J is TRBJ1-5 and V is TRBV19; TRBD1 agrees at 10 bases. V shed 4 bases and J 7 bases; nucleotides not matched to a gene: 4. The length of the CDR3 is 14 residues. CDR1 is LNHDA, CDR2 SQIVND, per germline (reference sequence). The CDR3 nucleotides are TGTGCCAGTAGTAGGACAGGGGGAGGACAGCCCCAGCATTTT. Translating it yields CASSRTGGGQPQHF. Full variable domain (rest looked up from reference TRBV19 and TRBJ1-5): DGGITQSPKYLFRKEGQNVTLSCEQNLNHDAMYWYRQDPGQGLRLIYYSQIVNDFQKGDIAEGYSVSREKKESFPLTVTSAQKNPTAFYLCASSRTGGGQPQHFGDGTRLSIL.

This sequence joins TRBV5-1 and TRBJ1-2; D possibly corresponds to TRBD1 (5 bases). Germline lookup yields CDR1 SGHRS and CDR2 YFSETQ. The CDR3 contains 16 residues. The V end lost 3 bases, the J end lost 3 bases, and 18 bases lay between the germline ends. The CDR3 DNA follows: TGCGCCAGCAGCTCCCTAACGGGGGATATAGACTATGGCTACACCTTC. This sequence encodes CASSSLTGDIDYGYTF.

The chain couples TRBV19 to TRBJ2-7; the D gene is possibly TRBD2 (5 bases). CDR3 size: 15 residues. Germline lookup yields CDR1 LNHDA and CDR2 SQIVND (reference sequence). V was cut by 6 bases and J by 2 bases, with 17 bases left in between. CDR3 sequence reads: CASRSKATGTYEQYF. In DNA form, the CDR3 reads TGTGCCAGTAGATCGAAAGCGACGGGAACCTACGAGCAGTACTTC.

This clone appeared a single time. Here the CDR3 DNA reads TGTGCCAGCAGCTTAGATCCGAAGAACACCGGGGAGCTGTTTTTT. Translation: CASSLDPKNTGELFF. The V call is TRBV7-9, the J call TRBJ2-2; D call uncertain. The length of the CDR3 is 15 residues. Germline V gene data show CDR1 as SEHNR and CDR2 as FQNEAQ (reference sequence). Deletions cut 1 base from V and 1 base from J, with 7 bases between.

The CDR3 DNA reads as TGTGCCAGCAGTCCGAGGACTAGCGGCGAGGATACGCAGTATTTT. Translating gives CASSPRTSGEDTQYF. This rearrangement joins TRBV2 to TRBJ2-3; TRBD2 aligns across 10 bases. Germline assignment: CDR1 SNHLY and CDR2 FYNNEI. This CDR3 has 15 residues. V trimming: 5 bases; J trimming: 6 bases; junction bases outside the gene matches: 8.

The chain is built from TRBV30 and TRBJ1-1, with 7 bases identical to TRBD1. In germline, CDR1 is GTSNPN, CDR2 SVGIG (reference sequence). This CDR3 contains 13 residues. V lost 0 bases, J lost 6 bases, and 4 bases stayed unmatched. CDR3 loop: CAWSVRQGAEAFF. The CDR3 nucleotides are TGTGCCTGGAGTGTAAGGCAGGGGGCTGAAGCTTTCTTT.

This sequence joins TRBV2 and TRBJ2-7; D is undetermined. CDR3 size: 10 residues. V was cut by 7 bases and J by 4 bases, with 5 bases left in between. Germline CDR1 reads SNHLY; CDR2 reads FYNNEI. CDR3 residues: CASIGYEQYF. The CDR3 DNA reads TGTGCCAGCATCGGGTACGAGCAGTACTTC.

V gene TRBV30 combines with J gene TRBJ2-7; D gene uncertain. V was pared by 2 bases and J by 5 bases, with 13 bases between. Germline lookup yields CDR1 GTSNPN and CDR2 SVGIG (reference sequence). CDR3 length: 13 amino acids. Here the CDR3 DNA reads TGTGCCTGGAGTAGGAACAGAGGCGACGAGCAGTACTTC. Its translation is CAWSRNRGDEQYF.

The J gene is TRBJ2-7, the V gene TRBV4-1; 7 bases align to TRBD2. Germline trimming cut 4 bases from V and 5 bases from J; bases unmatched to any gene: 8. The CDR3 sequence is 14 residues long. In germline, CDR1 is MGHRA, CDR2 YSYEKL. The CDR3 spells CASSPGLGPHEQYF. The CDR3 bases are TGCGCCAGCAGCCCAGGACTAGGGCCCCACGAGCAGTACTTC.

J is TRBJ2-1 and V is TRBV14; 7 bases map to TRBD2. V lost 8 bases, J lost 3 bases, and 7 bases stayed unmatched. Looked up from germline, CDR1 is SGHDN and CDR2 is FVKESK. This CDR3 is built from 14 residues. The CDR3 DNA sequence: TGTGCCAGCCAAGCCTTAGCGGGCTACAATGAGCAGTTCTTC. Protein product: CASQALAGYNEQFF.